What follows are 8 T cell receptor beta chains derived from one specimen sequenced in a study of technical replicates of blood from four donors. Using immunoSEQ multiplex PCR, the repertoire was profiled, and TCRdb retains in-frame clones only, with some absent. The sample includes 60,000 to 70,000 clones, roughly 86% of them seen just once. The sample was PBMCs. These receptors all come from a human donor in good health. Some clones in this sample may be carry-over from other donors' samples.

V usage is TRBV4-3 and J usage is TRBJ1-3, with D perhaps TRBD1 (5 bases). CDR3 length: 17 amino acids. Germline-derived CDR1 and CDR2 are LGHNA and YSLEER. V lost 3 bases and J lost 0, with 15 bases in between. CDR3 DNA sequence: TGCGCCAGCAGCCACGAAGTACAGGCGTCCTCTGGAAACACCATATATTTT. The encoded protein is CASSHEVQASSGNTIYF.

The gene calls are TRBV19 and TRBJ2-7; TRBD2 agrees at 12 bases. The CDR3 runs 16 residues. With V trimmed by 4 bases and J by 1 base, 5 bases remained unmatched. Germline CDR1 and CDR2: LNHDA and SQIVND (reference sequence). In DNA, the CDR3 is TGTGCCAGTAGTACACCGACTAGCGGGAGTTCCTACGAGCAGTACTTC. This sequence encodes CASSTPTSGSSYEQYF. The full variable domain, its missing parts supplied by reference TRBV19 and TRBJ2-7, is DGGITQSPKYLFRKEGQNVTLSCEQNLNHDAMYWYRQDPGQGLRLIYYSQIVNDFQKGDIAEGYSVSREKKESFPLTVTSAQKNPTAFYLCASSTPTSGSSYEQYFGPGTRLTVT.

The rearrangement links TRBV7-9 to TRBJ1-4, with D possibly being TRBD1 (6 bases). CDR1 is SEHNR and CDR2 is FQNEAQ in the germline V gene (reference sequence). V was cut by 5 bases and J by 7 bases, with 17 bases left in between. The CDR3 runs 15 residues. This chain's CDR3 is CASSVFGTIGEKLFF. The CDR3 coding sequence is TGTGCCAGCAGCGTCTTCGGGACAATCGGTGAAAAACTGTTTTTT.

The V call is TRBV6-1, the J call TRBJ2-1, with D perhaps TRBD2 (5 bases). Trimming took 7 bases from V and 5 from J, leaving 9 bases between them. The length of the CDR3 is 12 residues. Germline lookup yields CDR1 MNHNS and CDR2 SASEGT. CDR3 DNA: TGTGCCAGCACCGGGCGGGACAATGAGCAGTTCTTC. Translating it yields CASTGRDNEQFF.

The CDR3 loop is CSVEGPRKYEQYF. The CDR3 DNA reads as TGCAGCGTTGAAGGACCCAGGAAATACGAGCAGTACTTC. J is TRBJ2-7 and V is TRBV29-1; D is undetermined. Germline loops: CDR1 SQVTM, CDR2 ANQGSEA. This CDR3 is built from 13 residues. The V gene lost 1 base and the J gene lost 4 bases, with 11 bases spanning the gap.

This chain connects TRBV6-6 to TRBJ1-2, with 8 bases lining up with TRBD1. There are 16 residues in the CDR3. V was clipped by 6 bases and J by 6 bases; unmatched bases: 15. The germline V gene encodes CDR1 MNHNY and CDR2 SVGAGI (reference sequence). The CDR3 sequence is CASRRGQAKGNDGYTF. DNA of the CDR3: TGTGCCAGCAGACGGGGACAGGCGAAGGGGAACGATGGCTACACCTTC.

The CDR3: CASSPGGRENTEAFF. The CDR3 bases are TGTGCCAGCAGCCCGGGGGGCAGAGAGAACACTGAAGCTTTCTTT. The V call is TRBV5-8, the J call TRBJ1-1; D possibly corresponds to TRBD1 (6 bases). The CDR3 covers 15 residues. Trimming took off 4 bases at V and 1 base at J, with 14 bases between the two ends. Germline-derived CDR1 and CDR2 are SGHTS and YDEGEE.

The chain is built from TRBV6-5 and TRBJ2-4, with 7 bases that match TRBD1. The junction had 0 bases not matched to a gene; V was cut back by 0 bases and J by 1 base. The CDR3 has 15 residues. Germline V gene lookup returns CDR1 MNHEY and CDR2 SVGAGI. This chain's CDR3 is CASSYSQGAKNIQYF. DNA for the CDR3: TGTGCCAGCAGTTACTCACAGGGGGCCAAAAACATTCAGTACTTC.